This T cell receptor beta chain was documented in a study of blood T cell repertoires in COVID-19. A few counts support this clone. Germline V gives CDR1 MNHEY, CDR2 SVGAGI. With 9 bases clipped from V and 2 bases from J, the junction kept 3 bases outside the gene matches. The CDR3 loop spans 14 amino acids. The protocol was immunoSEQ multiplex PCR, while the TCRdb copy is restricted to in-frame clones and leaves out a portion. Found here are fewer than 300,000 clones, 80% to 95% of them singletons; the top ten hold around 1.1%. The receptor was derived from a woman in her twenties or thirties who had recovered from COVID-19. This rearrangement joins TRBV6-5 to TRBJ2-6; 8 bases are shared with TRBD1. Sequencing was done on a sample of PBMCs or T cells enriched from blood (not recorded which). The CDR3 coding sequence is TGTGCCAGTGACAGGGGAACTGGGGCCAACGTCCTGACTTTC. Protein sequence: CASDRGTGANVLTF.